The rows below give T cell receptor beta chains drawn from one sample of a study of T cells in AML relapse after transplant. TCRdb re-called the PCR reads with MiXCR, one entry per CDR3 protein. The data hold about 3,500 distinct CDR3 sequences, with roughly 10% observed a single time. This material consisted of bone marrow, either the whole sample or a sorted T cell fraction (not recorded which), taken in complete remission. All receptors come from a human donor who had a stem cell transplant for acute myeloid leukemia. Some of the T cells may derive from the graft donor. Each CDR3 is given with its conserved first and last residue. D genes are given only for firm matches. Expanded clones get a size class; other rows say once, few or many, or leave the size out.

D	size	V	J	DNA	CDR3
-	few	TRBV11-2	TRBJ2-1	TGTGCCAGCACCCTGGGGGGCTCCTACAATGAGCAGTTCTTC	CASTLGGSYNEQFF
TRBD2	-	TRBV7-2	TRBJ2-2	TGTGCCAGCAGCTTAGGAGCGGGGGGGCTCACCGGGGAGCTGTTTTTT	CASSLGAGGLTGELFF
-	medium-sized	TRBV25-1	TRBJ2-1	TGTGCCAGCAGTGCCCGGGACGTATACAATGAGCAGTTCTTC	CASSARDVYNEQFF
-	medium-sized	TRBV12-3/TRBV12-4	TRBJ2-7	TGTGCCAGCAGTTTATATGCGGATTACGAGCAGTACTTC	CASSLYADYEQYF
-	medium-sized	TRBV12-3/TRBV12-4	TRBJ1-1	TGTGCCAGCAGTTTTAGGGGCAAAGGAGGATTCGCTGAAGCTTTCTTT	CASSFRGKGGFAEAFF
-	medium-sized	TRBV6-5	TRBJ2-7	TGTGCCAGCAGACGTTCGTCAGGGAAGCGCTACGAGCAGTACTTC	CASRRSSGKRYEQYF
TRBD1	medium-sized	TRBV11-2	TRBJ1-2	TGTGCCAGCAGCCCAGGGGGGTGGCACTATGGCTACACCTTC	CASSPGGWHYGYTF
-	medium-sized	TRBV6-5	TRBJ1-5	TGTGCCAGCAGTTACTCGTCAGAAACCAATCAGCCCCAGCATTTT	CASSYSSETNQPQHF
-	-	TRBV28	TRBJ1-4	TGTGCCAGCAGCCCCCTTACAGTATTGGAAAAACTGTTTTTT	CASSPLTVLEKLFF
-	-	TRBV5-1	TRBJ1-1	TGCGCCAGCAGCTTGAGACTAGCGGGGGGAACTGAAGCTTTCTTT	CASSLRLAGGTEAFF
TRBD1	few	TRBV7-2	TRBJ1-5	TGTGCCAGCAGCTTAGTGACAGGGGATCAGCCCCAGCATTTT	CASSLVTGDQPQHF
TRBD2	medium-sized	TRBV5-4	TRBJ2-1	TGTGCCAGCAGCTCCGGGACTAGCCATACCTACAATGAGCAGTTCTTC	CASSSGTSHTYNEQFF
-	many	TRBV7-9	TRBJ1-1	TGTGCCAGCAGCCCCCATCTAAATGAAGCTTTCTTT	CASSPHLNEAFF